This T cell receptor (beta chain) was sequenced for a study of cytomegalovirus exposure and HLA in healthy donors. Study observations and caveats: The study labeled roughly 160 TCR beta chains cytomegalovirus-associated. In a later analysis, first-cohort TCR clusters were found to tend to co-occur in the 130 or so validation repertoires. Most TCR sequences proved rare, with some public TCRs found in many donors.

V shed 4 bases and J shed 4 bases, with 9 bases lying between them. The CDR3 spans 13 residues. The germline CDR1 and CDR2 sequences are SGHDT and YYEEEE. Notes on this clone: Its matching antigen is unknown.

Separate from the approximately 700-subject first cohort was the approximately 130-subject validation cohort, to which the donors belonged. Sequencing used immunoSEQ multiplex PCR; TCRdb keeps in-frame clones, though not all of them. The repertoire holds 150,000 to 200,000 clones, with over 65% as singletons. Input material: PBMCs. The receptor's source is a man aged 18 to 35 in good health and CMV-seropositive. The genes are TRBV5-6 and TRBJ1-3; D is ambiguous. CDR3 nucleotides: TGTGCCAGCAGCCTCGAACGGGGAAACACCATATATTTT. Translated: CASSLERGNTIYF.